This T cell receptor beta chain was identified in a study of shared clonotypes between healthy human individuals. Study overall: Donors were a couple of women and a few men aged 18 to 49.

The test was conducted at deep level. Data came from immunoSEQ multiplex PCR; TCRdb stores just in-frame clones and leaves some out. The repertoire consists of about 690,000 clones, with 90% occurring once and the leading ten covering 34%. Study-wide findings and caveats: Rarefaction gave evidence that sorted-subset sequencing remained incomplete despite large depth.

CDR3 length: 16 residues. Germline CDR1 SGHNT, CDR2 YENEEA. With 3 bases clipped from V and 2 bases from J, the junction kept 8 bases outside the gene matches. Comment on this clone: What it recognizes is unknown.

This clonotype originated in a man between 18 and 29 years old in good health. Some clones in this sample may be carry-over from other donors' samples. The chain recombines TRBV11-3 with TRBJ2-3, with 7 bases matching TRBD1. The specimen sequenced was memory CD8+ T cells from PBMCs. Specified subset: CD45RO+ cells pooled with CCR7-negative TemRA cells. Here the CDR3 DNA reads TGTGCCAGCAGCTTCGGTACAGGGGCCCCCACAGATACGCAGTATTTT. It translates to CASSFGTGAPTDTQYF. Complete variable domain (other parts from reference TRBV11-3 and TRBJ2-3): EAGVVQSPRYKIIEKKQPVAFWCNPISGHNTLYWYLQNLGQGPELLIRYENEEAVDDSQLPKDRFSAERLKGVDSTLKIQPAELGDSAVYLCASSFGTGAPTDTQYFGPGTRLTVL.